The rows below give T cell receptor beta chains drawn from one sample of a study of PD-1 and CTLA-4 blockade in melanoma. Measured with immunoSEQ multiplex PCR; TCRdb has only the in-frame clones, and not every one. The sample has tens of thousands of clones, about 87% seen once; the top ten hold roughly 6%. Material: CD8+ T cells from peripheral blood, obtained from a patient given anti-PD-1 treatment. The receptors were gathered from a human donor with melanoma. Each CDR3 is given with its conserved first and last residue. The order of the fields is clone size, J gene, D gene, V gene, CDR3 protein, CDR3 DNA. A D gene is named only where the DNA matches it firmly. A clone size is listed for some rows: how often the clone was seen (once, few, many), or a class if it is expanded.

.	TRBJ1-1	TRBD1	TRBV18	CASSPLGDRGLNTEAFF	TGTGCCAGCTCACCATTAGGGGACAGGGGGCTGAACACTGAAGCTTTCTTT
.	TRBJ1-1	.	TRBV19	CASSARGKVLGTEAFF	TGTGCCAGTAGTGCTAGGGGGAAGGTGTTAGGGACTGAAGCTTTCTTT
.	TRBJ2-7	TRBD1	TRBV19	CASRPGTGPGYEQYF	TGTGCCAGTAGACCAGGGACAGGCCCCGGCTACGAGCAGTACTTC
.	TRBJ1-2	.	TRBV27	CASSGRTVTYGYTF	TGTGCCAGCAGTGGGCGGACCGTAACCTATGGCTACACCTTC
.	TRBJ1-1	.	TRBV12-3/TRBV12-4	CASSFALDEAFF	TGTGCCAGCAGTTTCGCTCTAGATGAAGCTTTCTTT
.	TRBJ1-6	.	TRBV28	CASSPITNSPLHF	TGTGCCAGCAGTCCCATAACTAATTCACCCCTCCACTTT
.	TRBJ2-7	.	TRBV7-6	CASSLGRGGDEQYF	TGTGCCAGCAGCCTCGGACGGGGTGGGGACGAGCAGTACTTC
.	TRBJ2-2	.	TRBV24-1	CATSDLDPFLRGGELFF	TGTGCCACCAGTGATTTGGACCCATTCCTGCGTGGCGGGGAGCTGTTTTTT
.	TRBJ2-7	.	TRBV7-8	CASRGASGYEQYF	TGTGCCAGCAGAGGGGCCTCAGGCTACGAGCAGTACTTC
.	TRBJ2-1	.	TRBV7-9	CASSRRGVEQFF	TGTGCCAGCAGCCGTCGCGGTGTTGAGCAGTTCTTC
.	TRBJ2-2	TRBD1	TRBV9	CASSGEGANTGELFF	TGTGCCAGCAGCGGAGAGGGGGCTAACACCGGGGAGCTGTTTTTT
.	TRBJ2-5	.	TRBV14	CASSQSIWVGAQYF	TGTGCCAGCAGCCAATCTATCTGGGTAGGGGCCCAGTACTTC
.	TRBJ2-3	.	TRBV3-1/TRBV3-2	CASSQPQQGAPATDTQYF	TGTGCCAGCAGCCAACCCCAGCAGGGTGCCCCGGCCACAGATACGCAGTATTTT
.	TRBJ1-1	.	TRBV5-5	CASRPVGGTEAFF	TGTGCCAGCAGACCGGTAGGGGGCACTGAAGCTTTCTTT
.	TRBJ2-7	.	TRBV7-9	CASSLAGVEEQYF	TGTGCCAGCAGCTTGGCAGGGGTCGAGGAGCAGTACTTC
.	TRBJ2-5	.	TRBV7-9	CASSPRPGTSETQYF	TGTGCCAGCAGCCCCCGCCCCGGGACGTCAGAGACCCAGTACTTC
.	TRBJ1-1	.	TRBV5-8	CASSSLGVNTEAFF	TGTGCCAGCAGTTCTCTAGGAGTGAACACTGAAGCTTTCTTT
.	TRBJ2-1	.	TRBV2	CASSVSETYNEQFF	TGTGCCAGCAGTGTCAGCGAAACCTACAATGAGCAGTTCTTC
.	TRBJ1-2	TRBD1	TRBV7-9	CASTLGQGEGYTF	TGTGCCAGCACTTTAGGACAGGGCGAAGGCTACACCTTC
.	TRBJ1-1	.	TRBV27	CASSATSHTEAFF	TGTGCCAGCAGTGCTACGTCCCACACTGAAGCTTTCTTT
.	TRBJ1-1	.	TRBV5-4	CASRPPRAPFEAFF	TGTGCCAGCAGGCCACCCAGGGCCCCCTTTGAAGCTTTCTTT
.	TRBJ1-1	.	TRBV5-6	CASSWGDTEAFF	TGTGCCAGCAGCTGGGGAGACACTGAAGCTTTCTTT
.	TRBJ2-2	.	TRBV18	CASSHNTGELFF	TGTGCCAGCTCACATAACACCGGGGAGCTGTTTTTT
.	TRBJ2-7	.	TRBV12-1	CASSLTPFPLEQYF	TGTGCCAGCAGCCTGACCCCTTTTCCCCTCGAGCAGTACTTC
.	TRBJ2-6	.	TRBV9	CASSVDARSGANVLTF	TGTGCCAGCAGCGTTGACGCCCGATCTGGGGCCAACGTCCTGACTTTC
.	TRBJ1-2	.	TRBV30	CAWRRSGYGYTF	TGTGCCTGGAGGCGTTCTGGCTATGGCTACACCTTC
.	TRBJ2-3	.	TRBV4-2	CASSLGVDTQYF	TGTGCCAGCAGCCTCGGGGTAGATACGCAGTATTTT
few	TRBJ2-1	.	TRBV7-3	CASSLNLGGRYNEQFF	TGTGCCAGCAGCTTAAACCTGGGGGGCCGGTACAATGAGCAGTTCTTC
.	TRBJ1-4	.	TRBV29-1	CSVEEGAGEKLFF	TGCAGCGTTGAAGAGGGGGCCGGTGAAAAACTGTTTTTT
.	TRBJ1-3	.	TRBV11-2	CASSSAFSGNTIYF	TGTGCCAGCAGCTCAGCCTTCTCTGGAAACACCATATATTTT